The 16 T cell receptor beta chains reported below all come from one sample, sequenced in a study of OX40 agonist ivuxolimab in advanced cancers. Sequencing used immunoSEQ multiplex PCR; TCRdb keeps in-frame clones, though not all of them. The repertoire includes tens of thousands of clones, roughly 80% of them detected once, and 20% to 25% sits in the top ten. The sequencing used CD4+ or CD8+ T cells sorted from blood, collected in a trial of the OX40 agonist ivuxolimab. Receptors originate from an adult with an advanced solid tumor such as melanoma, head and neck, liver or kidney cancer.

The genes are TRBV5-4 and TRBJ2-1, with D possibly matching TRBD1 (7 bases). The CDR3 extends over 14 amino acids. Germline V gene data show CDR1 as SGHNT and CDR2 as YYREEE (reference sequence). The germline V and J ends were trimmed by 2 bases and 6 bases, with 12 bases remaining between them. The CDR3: CASSLSGGRNEQFF. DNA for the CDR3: TGTGCCAGCAGCTTATCAGGGGGGCGCAATGAGCAGTTCTTC.

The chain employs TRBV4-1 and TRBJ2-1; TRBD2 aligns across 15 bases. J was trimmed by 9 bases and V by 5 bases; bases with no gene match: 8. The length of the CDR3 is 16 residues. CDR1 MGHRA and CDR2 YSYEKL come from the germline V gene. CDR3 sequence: CASSSGTSGRIIEQFF. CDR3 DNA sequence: TGCGCCAGCAGCTCAGGGACTAGCGGGAGGATCATTGAGCAGTTCTTC.

CDR3 region: CAISRQGSFHQPQHF. The CDR3 DNA reads TGTGCCATCAGTCGACAGGGATCATTCCATCAGCCCCAGCATTTT. The rearrangement links TRBV10-3 to TRBJ1-5; 7 nucleotides align to TRBD1. The V gene's germline CDR1 is ENHRY and CDR2 SYGVKD. The CDR3 has 15 residues. J was trimmed by 5 bases and V by 5 bases; bases with no gene match: 9.

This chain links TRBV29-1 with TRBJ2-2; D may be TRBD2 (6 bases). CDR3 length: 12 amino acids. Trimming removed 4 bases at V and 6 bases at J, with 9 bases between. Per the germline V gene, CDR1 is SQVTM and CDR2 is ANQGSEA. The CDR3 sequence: CSVAAGPGELFF. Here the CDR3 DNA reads TGCAGCGTTGCGGCGGGGCCCGGGGAGCTGTTTTTT.

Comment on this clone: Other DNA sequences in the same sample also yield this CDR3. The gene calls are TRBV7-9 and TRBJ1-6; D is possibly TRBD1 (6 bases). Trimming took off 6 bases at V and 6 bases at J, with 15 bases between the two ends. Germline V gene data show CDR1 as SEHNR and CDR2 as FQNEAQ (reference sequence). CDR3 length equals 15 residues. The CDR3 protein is CASSSDRTVNSPLHF. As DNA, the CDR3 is TGTGCCAGCAGTTCCGACAGGACCGTTAATTCACCCCTCCACTTT.

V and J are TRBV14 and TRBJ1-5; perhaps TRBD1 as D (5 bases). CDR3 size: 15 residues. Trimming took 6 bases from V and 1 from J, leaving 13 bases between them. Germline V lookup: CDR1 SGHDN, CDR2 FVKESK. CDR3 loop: CASSHTGASNQPQHF. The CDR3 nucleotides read TGTGCCAGCAGTCACACCGGGGCAAGCAATCAGCCCCAGCATTTT.

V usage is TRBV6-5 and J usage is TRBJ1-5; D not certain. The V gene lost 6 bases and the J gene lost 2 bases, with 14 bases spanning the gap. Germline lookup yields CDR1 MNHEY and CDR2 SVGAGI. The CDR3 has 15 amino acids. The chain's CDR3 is CASSAYIGGNQPQHF. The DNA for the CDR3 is TGTGCCAGCAGCGCCTATATTGGGGGCAATCAGCCCCAGCATTTT.

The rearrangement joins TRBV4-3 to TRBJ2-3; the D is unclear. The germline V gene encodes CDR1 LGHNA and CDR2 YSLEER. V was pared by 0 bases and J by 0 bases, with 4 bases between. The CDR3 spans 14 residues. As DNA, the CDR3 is TGCGCCAGCAGCCAAGACAGCAGCACAGATACGCAGTATTTT. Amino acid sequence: CASSQDSSTDTQYF.

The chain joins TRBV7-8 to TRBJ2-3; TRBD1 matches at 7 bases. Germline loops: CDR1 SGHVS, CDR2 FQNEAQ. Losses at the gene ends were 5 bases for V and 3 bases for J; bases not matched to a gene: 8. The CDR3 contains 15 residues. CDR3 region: CASSPNRGETDTQYF. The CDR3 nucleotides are TGTGCCAGCAGCCCGAACAGGGGAGAGACAGATACGCAGTATTTT.

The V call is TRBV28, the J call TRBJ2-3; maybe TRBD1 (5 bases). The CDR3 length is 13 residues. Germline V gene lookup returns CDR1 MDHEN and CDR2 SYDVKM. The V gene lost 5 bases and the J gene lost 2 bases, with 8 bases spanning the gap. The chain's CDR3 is CASSRTYTDTQYF. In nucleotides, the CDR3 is TGTGCCAGCAGTAGGACATACACAGATACGCAGTATTTT. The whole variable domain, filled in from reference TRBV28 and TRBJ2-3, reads DVKVTQSSRYLVKRTGEKVFLECVQDMDHENMFWYRQDPGLGLRLIYFSYDVKMKEKGDIPEGYSVSREKKERFSLILESASTNQTSMYLCASSRTYTDTQYFGPGTRLTVL.

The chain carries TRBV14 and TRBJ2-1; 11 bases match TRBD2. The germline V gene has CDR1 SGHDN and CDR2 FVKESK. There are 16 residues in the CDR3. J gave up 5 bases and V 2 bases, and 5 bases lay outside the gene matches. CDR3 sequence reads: CASSQQLLAGDNEQFF. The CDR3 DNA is TGTGCCAGCAGCCAACAATTACTAGCGGGGGACAATGAGCAGTTCTTC.

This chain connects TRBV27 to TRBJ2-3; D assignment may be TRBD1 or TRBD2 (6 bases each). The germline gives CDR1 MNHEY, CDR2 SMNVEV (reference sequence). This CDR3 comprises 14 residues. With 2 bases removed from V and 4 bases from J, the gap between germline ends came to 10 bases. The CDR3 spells CASSLGGGADTQYF. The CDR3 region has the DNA TGTGCCAGCAGTTTAGGGGGCGGGGCAGATACGCAGTATTTT.

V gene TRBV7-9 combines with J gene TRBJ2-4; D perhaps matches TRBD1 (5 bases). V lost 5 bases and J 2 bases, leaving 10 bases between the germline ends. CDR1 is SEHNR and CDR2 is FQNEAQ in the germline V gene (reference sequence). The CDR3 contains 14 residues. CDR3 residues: CASSLGQTKNIQYF. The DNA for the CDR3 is TGTGCCAGCAGCCTCGGACAAACCAAAAACATTCAGTACTTC.

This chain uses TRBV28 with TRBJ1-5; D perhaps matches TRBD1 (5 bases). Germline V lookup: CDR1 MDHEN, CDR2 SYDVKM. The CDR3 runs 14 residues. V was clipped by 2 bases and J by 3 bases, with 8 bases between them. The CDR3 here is CASSLGGTNQPQHF. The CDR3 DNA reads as TGTGCCAGCAGTTTAGGGGGTACCAATCAGCCCCAGCATTTT.

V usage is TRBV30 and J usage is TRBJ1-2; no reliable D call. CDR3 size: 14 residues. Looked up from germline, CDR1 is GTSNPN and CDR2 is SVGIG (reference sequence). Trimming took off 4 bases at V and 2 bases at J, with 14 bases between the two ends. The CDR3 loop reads CAWKVTRSNYGYTF. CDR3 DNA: TGTGCCTGGAAAGTTACCAGATCCAACTATGGCTACACCTTC.

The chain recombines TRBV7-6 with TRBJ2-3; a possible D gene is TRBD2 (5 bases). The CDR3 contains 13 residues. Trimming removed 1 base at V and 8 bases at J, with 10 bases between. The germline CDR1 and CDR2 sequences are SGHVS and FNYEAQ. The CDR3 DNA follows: TGTGCCAGCAGCTTAGTACGAGGGAGTACGCAGTATTTT. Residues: CASSLVRGSTQYF.